This T cell receptor (beta chain) was sequenced in a study of cytomegalovirus exposure and HLA in healthy donors. Notes on the study in general: Previously analyzed data showed that most TCR beta V segments were productive at a frequency of about 90% or about 30%.

Notes on this clone: Its antigen is unknown.

After removal of 0 bases from V and 7 bases from J, the junction contained 9 bases not matched to a gene. The germline V gene has CDR1 LGHNA and CDR2 YNFKEQ. This CDR3 is 18 amino acids long. PCR primers comprised 60 Vbeta and 13 Jbeta primers. The repertoire was sequenced with immunoSEQ multiplex PCR; TCRdb's copy has only in-frame clones and lacks some. Listed are approximately 75,000 clones; 4.5% to 6% falls within the top ten. Sequenced sample: PBMCs. The source is a middle-aged man in good health and CMV-seronegative. The V call is TRBV4-2, the J call TRBJ2-1; the match to TRBD2 covers 13 bases. The CDR3, as DNA: TGTGCCAGCAGCCAAGATTATACTAGCGGGAGGGCCGTGAATGAGCAGTTCTTC. Protein sequence: CASSQDYTSGRAVNEQFF.